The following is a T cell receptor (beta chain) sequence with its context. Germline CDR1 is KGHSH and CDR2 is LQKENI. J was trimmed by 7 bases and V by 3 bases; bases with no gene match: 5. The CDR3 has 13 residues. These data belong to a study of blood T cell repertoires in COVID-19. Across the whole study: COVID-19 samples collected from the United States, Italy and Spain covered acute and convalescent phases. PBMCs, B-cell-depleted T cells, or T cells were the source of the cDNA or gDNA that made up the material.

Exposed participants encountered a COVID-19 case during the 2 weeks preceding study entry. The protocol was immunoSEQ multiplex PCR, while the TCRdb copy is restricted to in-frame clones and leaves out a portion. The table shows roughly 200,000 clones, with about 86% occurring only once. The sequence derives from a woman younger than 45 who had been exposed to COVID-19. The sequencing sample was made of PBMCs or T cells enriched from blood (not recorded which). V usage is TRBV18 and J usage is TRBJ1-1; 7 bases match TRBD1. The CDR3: CASSPQGVGEAFF. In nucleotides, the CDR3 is TGTGCCAGCTCACCGCAGGGGGTCGGTGAAGCTTTCTTT.